One and the same sample provided the 31 T cell receptor beta chains below, sequenced in a study of control samples from healthy donors and cancer patients. This table comes from immunoSEQ multiplex PCR, and its TCRdb copy is limited to in-frame clones, with some not included. Among 120,000 or so clones listed, roughly 87% were seen once. Input material: blood. The receptors were sampled from a man aged 35-49 years in good health.

The rearrangement uses TRBV19 and TRBJ2-7; a possible D gene is TRBD1 (5 bases). The germline V and J ends were trimmed by 5 bases and 0 bases, with 17 bases remaining between them. The CDR3 extends over 16 amino acids. Germline CDR1 and CDR2: LNHDA and SQIVND (reference sequence). The CDR3 DNA sequence: TGTGCCAGTAGTCTTAATAGGGGAAAGGGCTCCTACGAGCAGTACTTC. Translating it yields CASSLNRGKGSYEQYF.

This chain uses TRBV9 with TRBJ1-5, with D possibly TRBD1 on 5 matching bases. Germline CDR1 and CDR2: SGDLS and YYNGEE. There are 14 residues in the CDR3. Deletions cut 4 bases from V and 7 bases from J, with 15 bases between. The CDR3 spells CASSPQGWEQPQHF. Here the CDR3 DNA reads TGTGCCAGCAGCCCCCAGGGTTGGGAGCAGCCCCAGCATTTT. The full variable domain, its missing parts supplied by reference TRBV9 and TRBJ1-5, is DSGVTQTPKHLITATGQRVTLRCSPRSGDLSVYWYQQSLDQGLQFLIQYYNGEERAKGNILERFSAQQFPDLHSELNLSSLELGDSALYFCASSPQGWEQPQHFGDGTRLSIL.

This chain joins TRBV7-9 and TRBJ1-6; D unresolved. Between the trimmed V and J ends, which lost 6 bases and 5 bases, there was a span of 14 bases. CDR1 and CDR2 from the germline V gene are SEHNR and FQNEAQ (reference sequence). The CDR3 length is 15 residues. The CDR3 protein is CASSPPGFDNSPLHF. The CDR3 DNA is TGTGCCAGCAGTCCCCCCGGGTTCGATAATTCACCCCTCCACTTT.

V is TRBV5-8 and J is TRBJ1-2; D might be TRBD1 (5 bases). This CDR3 contains 16 residues. V was shortened by 0 bases and J by 0 bases, with 12 bases between the two germline ends. Per the germline V gene, CDR1 is SGHTS and CDR2 is YDEGEE. CDR3: CASSLGRARANYGYTF. The CDR3 nucleotides are TGTGCCAGCAGCTTGGGAAGGGCCAGGGCTAACTATGGCTACACCTTC. The variable domain in full, with the rest retrieved from reference TRBV5-8 and TRBJ1-2, is EAGVTQSPTHLIKTRGQQATLRCSPISGHTSVYWYQQALGLGLQFLLWYDEGEERNRGNFPPRFSGRQFPNYSSELNVNALELEDSALYLCASSLGRARANYGYTFGSGTRLTVV.

This sequence joins TRBV7-9 and TRBJ2-7; D is unresolved. Trimming removed 4 bases at V and 0 bases at J, with 16 bases between. This CDR3 has 16 residues. CDR1 is SEHNR and CDR2 is FQNEAQ in the germline V gene (reference sequence). The CDR3 DNA follows: TGTGCCAGCAGCTCCACCAGCAGCCTCCCCTCCTACGAGCAGTACTTC. Amino acid sequence: CASSSTSSLPSYEQYF.

This chain joins TRBV14 and TRBJ1-3, with 9 bases lining up with TRBD1. Germline CDR1 is SGHDN and CDR2 is FVKESK. Trimming took 1 base from V and 11 from J; bases not matched to a gene: 9. This CDR3 contains 15 residues. The CDR3 reads CASSQARQGGSAIYF. For the CDR3, the DNA is TGTGCCAGCAGCCAAGCGAGACAGGGGGGGAGCGCCATATATTTT.

The chain has TRBV5-8 and TRBJ1-1; no firm D call. V dropped 3 bases and J dropped 7 bases, with 7 bases sitting between them. The CDR3 runs to 11 residues. The germline V gene has CDR1 SGHTS and CDR2 YDEGEE. CDR3 in amino acids: CASSSESEAFF. The DNA for the CDR3 is TGTGCCAGCAGCTCGGAAAGTGAAGCTTTCTTT.

This chain joins TRBV7-9 and TRBJ2-5; unclear D gene. The CDR3 runs 13 residues. V was cut by 4 bases and J by 5 bases, with 11 bases left in between. From germline, CDR1 is SEHNR and CDR2 FQNEAQ (reference sequence). The CDR3, as DNA: TGTGCCAGCAGCTCACTTTGGCAGGAGACCCAGTACTTC. It yields the protein CASSSLWQETQYF.

This clone was recorded once. The rearrangement links TRBV18 to TRBJ1-3, with a weak D call TRBD1 (5 bases). Trimming shortened V by 0 bases and J by 4 bases, and 13 bases separated the two germline ends. This CDR3 comprises 16 residues. Per the germline V gene, CDR1 is KGHSH and CDR2 is LQKENI. The CDR3 loop reads CASSPPWGQRGNTIYF. As DNA, the CDR3 is TGTGCCAGCTCACCACCCTGGGGCCAAAGGGGAAACACCATATATTTT.

The chain links TRBV4-3 to TRBJ2-4, with 7 bases aligning to TRBD1. The length of the CDR3 is 16 residues. Per the germline V gene, CDR1 is LGHNA and CDR2 is YSLEER. J lost 7 bases, V lost 2 bases, and 11 bases had no gene match. The CDR3 DNA reads as TGCGCCAGCAGCCAATTATATAGCACAGGGGAGAACATTCAGTACTTC. This sequence encodes CASSQLYSTGENIQYF.

The J gene is TRBJ1-5, the V gene TRBV7-2, with D uncertain. Trimming left V 5 bases short and J 0 bases short, with 2 bases between. This CDR3 is 12 amino acids long. Germline assignment: CDR1 SGHTA and CDR2 FQGNSA. For the CDR3, the DNA is TGTGCCAGCAGCAATAGCAATCAGCCCCAGCATTTT. As protein: CASSNSNQPQHF.

As DNA, the CDR3 is TGTGCCAGCAGCTTAGGTCTCACTGAAGCTTTCTTT. It translates to CASSLGLTEAFF. The chain is built from TRBV7-9 and TRBJ1-1; D unclear. The ends were cut back, 1 base at V and 4 bases at J, with 4 bases in the middle. Per germline, CDR1 SEHNR and CDR2 FQNEAQ (reference sequence). This CDR3 comprises 12 residues.

The rearrangement links TRBV27 to TRBJ1-1; D remains ambiguous. V was clipped by 3 bases and J by 4 bases, with 9 bases between them. Germline V gene lookup returns CDR1 MNHEY and CDR2 SMNVEV (reference sequence). The CDR3 runs 13 residues. The CDR3 spells CASSLRLGTEAFF. The CDR3 nucleotides read TGTGCCAGCAGTTTGCGCTTAGGCACTGAAGCTTTCTTT.

This clone was counted a single time. V gene TRBV18 combines with J gene TRBJ1-2; a weak D match, TRBD1 (5 bases). Germline CDR1 KGHSH, CDR2 LQKENI. V lost 3 bases and J 7 bases, leaving 9 bases between the germline ends. The CDR3 runs to 12 residues. Here the CDR3 reads CASSPLGVGYTF. The CDR3 DNA reads TGTGCCAGCTCACCTCTAGGGGTTGGCTACACCTTC. Variable domain in full (rest from reference TRBV18 and TRBJ1-2): NAGVMQNPRHLVRRRGQEARLRCSPMKGHSHVYWYRQLPEEGLKFMVYLQKENIIDESGMPKERFSAEFPKEGPSILRIQQVVRGDSAAYFCASSPLGVGYTFGSGTRLTVV.

V usage is TRBV11-3 and J usage is TRBJ2-5, with TRBD2 matching 9 bases. Germline CDR1 and CDR2: SGHNT and YENEEA. After removal of 6 bases from V and 2 bases from J, the junction contained 7 bases not matched to a gene. The length of the CDR3 is 15 residues. The CDR3 DNA is TGTGCCAGCAGTTTGGGACTAGCTAAACAAGAGACCCAGTACTTC. Residues: CASSLGLAKQETQYF.

This chain uses TRBV27 with TRBJ1-5, with a weak D call TRBD1 (6 bases). With 6 bases removed from V and 9 bases from J, the gap between germline ends came to 15 bases. Germline CDR1 MNHEY, CDR2 SMNVEV (reference sequence). The CDR3 runs to 13 residues. CDR3 nucleotides: TGTGCCAGCAGCCCGGGCAGGGGTTCGCCCCAGCATTTT. Translation: CASSPGRGSPQHF.

The CDR3 DNA is TGCGCCAGCAGCCAAGGGGGGGACACCGGGGCCAACGTCCTGACTTTC. Protein product: CASSQGGDTGANVLTF. The chain employs TRBV4-1 and TRBJ2-6; D tentatively fits TRBD1 or TRBD2 (6 bases each). The CDR3 is 16 residues long. V gave up 1 base and J gave up 4 bases, with 11 bases separating them. Germline V lookup: CDR1 MGHRA, CDR2 YSYEKL.

The table lists this clone with a count of one. The V and J genes are TRBV5-6 and TRBJ1-6; no clear D gene. Trimming took 0 bases from V and 7 from J, leaving 8 bases between them. Looked up from germline, CDR1 is SGHDT and CDR2 is YYEEEE. The CDR3 is 14 amino acids. The CDR3 nucleotides read TGTGCCAGCAGCTTGGTGAGGGTCAATTCACCCCTCCACTTT. Protein sequence: CASSLVRVNSPLHF.

The J gene is TRBJ1-5, the V gene TRBV4-3, with TRBD1 matching 7 bases. This CDR3 spans 17 amino acids. The V and J ends lost 4 bases and 7 bases, in that order; junction bases with no gene match: 16. CDR1 is LGHNA and CDR2 is YSLEER in the germline V gene. Written as DNA, the CDR3 is TGCGCCAGCAGCCCCCCCAAGACAGGGATAGCCGCCCAGCCCCAGCATTTT. Its translation: CASSPPKTGIAAQPQHF.

The V and J genes are TRBV7-2 and TRBJ1-6; TRBD1 aligns across 9 bases. Looked up from germline, CDR1 is SGHTA and CDR2 is FQGNSA. The CDR3 is 15 amino acids. The V gene end was trimmed by 5 bases and the J gene end by 7 bases; junction bases not matched to a gene: 6. The CDR3 spells CASSDGTGWNSPLHF. CDR3 bases: TGTGCCAGCAGCGACGGGACAGGGTGGAATTCACCCCTCCACTTT. Full variable domain (missing parts from reference TRBV7-2 and TRBJ1-6): GAGVSQSPSNKVTEKGKDVELRCDPISGHTALYWYRQSLGQGLEFLIYFQGNSAPDKSGLPSDRFSAERTGGSVSTLTIQRTQQEDSAVYLCASSDGTGWNSPLHFGNGTRLTVT.

The gene calls are TRBV19 and TRBJ2-3; D unclear. Germline loops: CDR1 LNHDA, CDR2 SQIVND (reference sequence). The CDR3 runs 15 residues. Trimming removed 5 bases at V and 8 bases at J, with 20 bases between. CDR3 protein: CASSVSGPRGGTQYF. The CDR3 nucleotides read TGTGCCAGTAGTGTCTCCGGCCCTCGCGGCGGTACGCAGTATTTT.

This clone was recorded only once. The chain links TRBV6-5 to TRBJ1-2; D may be TRBD1 (5 bases). Germline V gene data show CDR1 as MNHEY and CDR2 as SVGAGI. The CDR3 has 13 residues. The V and J ends lost 6 bases and 2 bases respectively, with 10 bases between them. CDR3 protein: CASSLGDNYGYTF. For the CDR3, the DNA is TGTGCCAGCAGCCTAGGGGACAACTATGGCTACACCTTC.

This sequence joins TRBV2 and TRBJ1-3; 9 bases are a match to TRBD1. The trim removed 5 bases at V and 0 bases at J, leaving 2 bases unmatched. Per the germline V gene, CDR1 is SNHLY and CDR2 is FYNNEI. This CDR3 is 15 amino acids long. The CDR3 is CASSNRGLSGNTIYF. The CDR3 DNA reads as TGTGCCAGCAGTAACAGGGGGCTCTCTGGAAACACCATATATTTT.

This chain links TRBV7-2 with TRBJ2-5, with 8 bases that match TRBD2. CDR1 is SGHTA and CDR2 is FQGNSA in the germline V gene. CDR3 length equals 15 residues. Germline trimming cut 1 base from V and 3 bases from J; bases unmatched to any gene: 4. The CDR3 DNA reads TGTGCCAGCAGCTTAGTCATAGCGGGGAAAGAGACCCAGTACTTC. Protein sequence: CASSLVIAGKETQYF.

The genes are TRBV5-4 and TRBJ1-2; 9 nucleotides agree with TRBD1. The ends lost 4 bases at V and 7 bases at J; junction bases unmatched: 8. The length of the CDR3 is 14 residues. The germline V gene has CDR1 SGHNT and CDR2 YYREEE (reference sequence). The CDR3 region is CASSRQGVRGGYTF. The CDR3 DNA is TGTGCCAGCAGCCGACAGGGGGTACGCGGTGGCTACACCTTC.

This chain uses TRBV4-3 with TRBJ2-3; D is uncertain. This CDR3 has 16 residues. Trimming took 0 bases from V and 4 from J, leaving 14 bases between them. CDR1 is LGHNA, CDR2 YSLEER, per germline. The CDR3, as DNA: TGCGCCAGCAGCCAAGATACAACTTCAAACCCAGATACGCAGTATTTT. Protein: CASSQDTTSNPDTQYF.

J is TRBJ2-7 and V is TRBV5-1, with D perhaps matching TRBD1 (5 bases). CDR1 is SGHRS and CDR2 is YFSETQ in the germline V gene. V dropped 3 bases and J dropped 0 bases, with 10 bases sitting between them. CDR3 length: 14 residues. The CDR3 protein is CASSSQEYSYEQYF. For the CDR3, the DNA is TGCGCCAGCAGCTCACAGGAATACTCCTACGAGCAGTACTTC. The full variable domain, with the rest looked up from reference TRBV5-1 and TRBJ2-7, is KAGVTQTPRYLIKTRGQQVTLSCSPISGHRSVSWYQQTPGQGLQFLFEYFSETQRNKGNFPGRFSGRQFSNSRSEMNVSTLELGDSALYLCASSSQEYSYEQYFGPGTRLTVT.

As regards this clone: This CDR3 is also generated by other DNA sequences in the sample. This chain connects TRBV11-3 to TRBJ2-7; D may correspond to TRBD1 or TRBD2 (5 bases each). The length of the CDR3 is 15 residues. V lost 0 bases and J 2 bases, leaving 11 bases between the germline ends. CDR1 and CDR2 from the germline V gene are SGHNT and YENEEA. The CDR3 sequence is CASSLEGVGPYEQYF. The CDR3 DNA follows: TGTGCCAGCAGCTTAGAGGGGGTGGGGCCCTACGAGCAGTACTTC. Supplemented by reference TRBV11-3 and TRBJ2-7, the full variable domain reads EAGVVQSPRYKIIEKKQPVAFWCNPISGHNTLYWYLQNLGQGPELLIRYENEEAVDDSQLPKDRFSAERLKGVDSTLKIQPAELGDSAVYLCASSLEGVGPYEQYFGPGTRLTVT.

This clone showed up just a few times. This chain connects TRBV10-3 to TRBJ1-2, with D possibly TRBD1 on 5 matching bases. The V gene's germline CDR1 is ENHRY and CDR2 SYGVKD. The CDR3 has 12 residues. The ends were cut back, 2 bases at V and 4 bases at J, with 5 bases in the middle. Here the CDR3 reads CAISETGYGYTF. Written as DNA, the CDR3 is TGTGCCATCAGTGAGACAGGCTATGGCTACACCTTC.

For the CDR3, the DNA is TGTGCCAGCTCAAACAGGGGGCTCAGCCCTGACGAGCAGTACTTC. Translated: CASSNRGLSPDEQYF. The chain recombines TRBV18 with TRBJ2-7; 9 bases are a match to TRBD1. The ends lost 5 bases at V and 5 bases at J; junction bases unmatched: 10. Germline V gene lookup returns CDR1 KGHSH and CDR2 LQKENI. The CDR3 covers 15 residues.

This chain uses TRBV7-9 with TRBJ2-1, with D unresolved. Germline CDR1 SEHNR, CDR2 FQNEAQ (reference sequence). CDR3 length: 17 amino acids. V lost 0 bases to trimming and J lost 1 base, with 13 bases between them. CDR3 DNA: TGTGCCAGCAGCTTAGCGTTCGTGCCGGAATCCTACAATGAGCAGTTCTTC. Protein product: CASSLAFVPESYNEQFF.